This T cell receptor beta chain appears in the sequencing data of a study of T cells after posttransplantation cyclophosphamide. Clones were sequenced by immunoSEQ multiplex PCR, and TCRdb holds only the in-frame ones, with some missing. The table lists 42,000 or so clones, no singletons, with around 4.5% in the top ten. V lost 8 bases to trimming and J lost 5 bases, with 16 bases between them. The CDR3 is 13 amino acids. The germline gives CDR1 WSHSY, CDR2 SAAADI. This clone was counted ten times or more. The antigen is not known. Study findings and constraints: Later blood repertoires were often dominated by clones from the donor CD8+ memory compartment.

Specimen: PBMCs. This TCR derives from a woman in her fifties or sixties in good health and a related stem cell transplant donor. The chain combines TRBV10-2 with TRBJ2-7; D possibly corresponds to TRBD1 (6 bases). The CDR3 bases are TGCGCCAGCCTCAGGGGAAACGGCCACGAGCAGTACTTC. Translation: CASLRGNGHEQYF.